This T cell receptor beta chain was sequenced during a study of T-cell reconstitution after alpha-beta-depleted transplantation in children. This clonotype was seen ten or more times. With V trimmed by 8 bases and J by 1 base, 6 bases remained unmatched. Germline V gene sequence: CDR1 SEHNR, CDR2 FQNEAQ (reference sequence). The CDR3 contains 15 residues. Unique molecular identifiers were incorporated when the TCRbeta library was constructed. Each CDR3 protein gets one entry after TCRdb re-called the PCR reads with MiXCR. Seen here are 200,000 to 250,000 distinct CDR3 sequences, about 9.6% observed once, and the top ten hold less than 6%.

The origin of this receptor is a human donor who donated a stem cell graft to a child with SCID. The specimen comprised PBMCs from the stem cell graft donor, sampled from the stem cell graft. The gene calls are TRBV7-9 and TRBJ1-3; 9 bases are a match to TRBD1. The CDR3 DNA follows: TGTGCCAGCGCCGCAGGACAGGGGTCTGGAAACACCATATATTTT. It is translated as CASAAGQGSGNTIYF.